The source of this T cell receptor (beta chain) is a study of shared clonotypes between healthy human individuals. Profiled with immunoSEQ multiplex PCR; TCRdb holds only in-frame clones, not every one. The repertoire consists of more than 900,000 clones, with approximately 80% occurring once and the leading ten covering 0.61%. This clone has a count of ten or more. Germline V gene sequence: CDR1 SGHDN, CDR2 FVKESK. CDR3 size: 14 residues. The ends lost 3 bases at V and 9 bases at J; junction bases unmatched: 4. The chain is built from TRBV14 and TRBJ2-2; 10 bases fit TRBD2. Specimen: memory CD4+ T cells from PBMCs. Subset: CD45RA-negative fraction. The receptor's source is a man younger than 35 in good health. Some clones in this sample may be carry-over from other donors' samples. The chain's CDR3 is CASSHSGRVRELFF. In DNA form, the CDR3 reads TGTGCCAGCAGCCACAGCGGGAGGGTTCGGGAGCTGTTTTTT.